Reported below is one T cell receptor beta chain. This clonotype was found a few times. What antigen it recognizes has not been identified. No base quality values were provided; no much bigger clone lies one nucleotide off. The sample belongs to a study of early T cells in non-severe SARS-CoV-2 infection (dated by TCRdb to the early 2020s). About the investigation overall: Because TCR sequencing relied on bulk RNA taken from unsorted whole blood, pairing of alpha and beta chains was not possible. Overall results and qualifications from the work: VDJdb matching was skewed toward anti-spike CD8 responses and likely underestimated virus-specific expansions, missing private and CD4 specificities.

After removal of 1 base from V and 4 bases from J, the junction retains 6 bases not matched to a gene. Reading from cysteine to phenylalanine, the CDR3 counts 15 amino acids. The kept DNA is CDR3 alone, 45 bases in frame from the first base. The germline V gene encodes CDR1 DFQATT and CDR2 SNEGSKA (reference sequence). Library creation used 5' RACE. Sequencer: NextSeq 500. In the TCR library protocol, unique molecular identifiers were attached to individual cDNA molecules to correct for PCR bias and sequencing error. TCR alpha and beta chains were both sequenced, and the abundances of alpha and beta sequences in each sample were closely correlated with each other. As for the original processing: Decombinator V4 was used to annotate TCR sequences for V gene, J gene and CDR3. TCRs were defined as expanded if a significant change between any two time points was detected under a Poisson model with p below 0.0001. TCR abundances were normalised to the total number of TCRs sequenced in each sample and reported as counts per million. TRAV1-2 paired with TRAJ12, TRAJ20 or TRAJ33 defined MAIT TCRs, while TRAV10 paired with TRAJ18 defined iNKT TCRs. A search of VDJdb, accessed on 1 November 2021, was run for TCRs annotated to CMV, EBV and SARS-CoV-2, with TCRs annotated for multiple antigens excluded. Using fastp at Q25 and MiXCR, TCRdb reprocessed the public reads and kept productive beta chains. Every distinct CDR3 protein forms one entry, paired with its most common genes and DNA. TCRdb's processing, not the authors' own work, is the source of the V and J calls. The table for this sample lists 35,000 to 45,000 distinct CDR3 sequences; roughly 9.9% of them were counted only once. The top ten clonotypes cover 9% to 15% of the sample.

This was a case-control study nested in a cohort of healthcare workers in London, UK, who had nasopharyngeal swab PCR tests and blood samples taken every week. Healthcare workers were recruited between 23 and 31 March 2020, during the week of the UK lockdown, and were followed weekly for up to about 15 weeks. The sequencing sample was made of whole blood. This TCR came from an adult who was a healthcare worker with PCR-confirmed SARS-CoV-2 infection or an uninfected control (not recorded which). Here the chain combines TRBV20-1 and TRBJ1-1, and 10 bases in between align with TRBD1. The CDR3 protein is CSARGQGARGTEAFF. The nucleotide sequence reads as follows: TGCAGTGCTAGAGGACAGGGGGCGCGGGGCACTGAAGCTTTCTTT.